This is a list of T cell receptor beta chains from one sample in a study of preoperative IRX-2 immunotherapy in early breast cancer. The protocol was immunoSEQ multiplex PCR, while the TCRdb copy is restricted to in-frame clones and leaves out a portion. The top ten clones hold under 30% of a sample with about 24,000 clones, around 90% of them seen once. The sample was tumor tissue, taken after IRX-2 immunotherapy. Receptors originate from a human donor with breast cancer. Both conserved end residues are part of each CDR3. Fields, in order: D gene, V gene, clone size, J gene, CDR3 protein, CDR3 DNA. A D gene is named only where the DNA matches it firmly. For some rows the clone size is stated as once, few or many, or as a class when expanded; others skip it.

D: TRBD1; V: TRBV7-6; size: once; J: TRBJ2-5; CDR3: CASSLGLGQGREETQYF; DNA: TGTGCCAGCAGCTTAGGTTTAGGACAGGGGCGTGAAGAGACCCAGTACTTC
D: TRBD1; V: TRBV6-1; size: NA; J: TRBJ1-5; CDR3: CASSQTGTVNQPQHF; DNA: TGTGCCAGCAGCCAAACGGGGACAGTAAATCAGCCCCAGCATTTT
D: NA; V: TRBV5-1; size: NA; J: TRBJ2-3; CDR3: CASSLSPGGGRADTQYF; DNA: TGCGCCAGCAGCCTCTCCCCAGGGGGGGGCCGAGCAGATACGCAGTATTTT
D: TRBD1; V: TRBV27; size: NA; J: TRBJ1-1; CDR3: CASSLGGTGDTEAFF; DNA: TGTGCCAGCAGTTTAGGGGGGACAGGGGACACTGAAGCTTTCTTT
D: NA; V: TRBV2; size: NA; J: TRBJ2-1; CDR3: CASSRVRVTNEQFF; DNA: TGTGCCAGCAGCCGAGTAAGGGTTACCAATGAGCAGTTCTTC
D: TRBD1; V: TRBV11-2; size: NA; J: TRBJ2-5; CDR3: CASSSYRGWETQYF; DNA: TGTGCCAGCAGCTCCTACAGGGGCTGGGAGACCCAGTACTTC
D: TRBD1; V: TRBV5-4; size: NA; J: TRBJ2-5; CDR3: CASSFSGGKGETQYF; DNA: TGTGCCAGCAGCTTTTCAGGGGGCAAGGGAGAGACCCAGTACTTC
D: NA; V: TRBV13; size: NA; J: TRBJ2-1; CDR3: CASSPGRGGANEQFF; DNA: TGTGCCAGCAGCCCCGGGCGAGGGGGGGCAAATGAGCAGTTCTTC
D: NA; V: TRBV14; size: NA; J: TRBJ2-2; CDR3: CASSQDRGTGELFF; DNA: TGTGCCAGCAGCCAAGACCGGGGGACCGGGGAGCTGTTTTTT
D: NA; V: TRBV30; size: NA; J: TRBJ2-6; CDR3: CAWSVSGNSGANVLTF; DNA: TGTGCCTGGAGTGTATCGGGAAACTCTGGGGCCAACGTCCTGACTTTC
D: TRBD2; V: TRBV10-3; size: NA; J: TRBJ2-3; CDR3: CAISEYGAGGPDTQYF; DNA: TGTGCCATCAGTGAGTATGGAGCGGGGGGGCCAGATACGCAGTATTTT
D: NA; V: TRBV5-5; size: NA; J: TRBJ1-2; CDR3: CASSSTFDAPNYGYTF; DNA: TGTGCCAGCAGCTCGACCTTCGACGCACCTAACTATGGCTACACCTTC
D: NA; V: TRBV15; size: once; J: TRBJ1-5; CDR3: CATSRGRIKQGGDQPQHF; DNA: TGTGCCACCAGCAGAGGCCGAATTAAACAGGGAGGGGATCAGCCCCAGCATTTT
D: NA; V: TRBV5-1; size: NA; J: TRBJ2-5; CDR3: CASSLAGETQYF; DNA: TGCGCCAGCAGCTTGGCCGGAGAGACCCAGTACTTC
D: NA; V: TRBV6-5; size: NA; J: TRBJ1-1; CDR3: CASRGGARAEAFF; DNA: TGTGCCAGCAGGGGGGGGGCGCGTGCTGAAGCTTTCTTT
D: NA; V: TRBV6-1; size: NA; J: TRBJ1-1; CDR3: CASSPRLTPNTEAFF; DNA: TGTGCCAGCAGTCCCCGGCTCACCCCAAACACTGAAGCTTTCTTT
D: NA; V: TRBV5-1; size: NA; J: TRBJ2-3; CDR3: CASSRGSQTSTDTQYF; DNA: TGCGCCAGCAGCCGGGGTTCCCAAACTAGCACAGATACGCAGTATTTT
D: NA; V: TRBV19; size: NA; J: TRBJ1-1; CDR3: CASQAFGGMNTEAFF; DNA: TGTGCCAGCCAAGCGTTTGGGGGGATGAACACTGAAGCTTTCTTT
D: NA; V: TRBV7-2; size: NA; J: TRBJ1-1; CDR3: CASRVQNTEAFF; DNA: TGTGCCAGCAGGGTACAGAACACTGAAGCTTTCTTT